The 24 T cell receptor beta chains given below trace back to one sample, sequenced in a study of blood T cell repertoires in COVID-19. The protocol was immunoSEQ multiplex PCR, while the TCRdb copy is restricted to in-frame clones and leaves out a portion. The sample carries tens of thousands of clones, 65% to 90% recorded once. The sample consisted of peripheral blood. These receptors were obtained from a man aged 30 to 45 with COVID-19, enrolled during active disease.

This chain joins TRBV7-9 and TRBJ2-1, with D possibly matching TRBD2 (6 bases). The CDR3 totals 15 residues. The germline V gene has CDR1 SEHNR and CDR2 FQNEAQ (reference sequence). The V end was cut by 5 bases, the J end by 6 bases, with 17 bases between. The CDR3 nucleotides read TGTGCCAGCAGCCCTAGCGTTTTAGAGGGCAATGAGCAGTTCTTC. Protein sequence: CASSPSVLEGNEQFF.

The V call is TRBV4-2, the J call TRBJ2-5, with unresolved D. Germline CDR1 reads LGHNA; CDR2 reads YNFKEQ. V lost 1 base and J 5 bases, leaving 5 bases between the germline ends. The CDR3 has 12 residues. CDR3 loop: CASSQGGETQYF. Written as DNA, the CDR3 is TGTGCCAGCAGCCAAGGAGGTGAGACCCAGTACTTC.

This clone occurred once. V usage is TRBV7-2 and J usage is TRBJ2-4; 11 bases agree with TRBD2. With 2 bases clipped from V and 0 bases from J, the junction kept 6 bases outside the gene matches. This CDR3 is built from 18 residues. Germline CDR1 and CDR2: SGHTA and FQGNSA. CDR3 region: CASSLLTSGTVAKNIQYF. The CDR3 coding sequence is TGTGCCAGCAGCTTATTGACTAGCGGGACAGTAGCCAAAAACATTCAGTACTTC.

V and J are TRBV5-1 and TRBJ1-6; D may be TRBD1 (6 bases). Per germline, CDR1 SGHRS and CDR2 YFSETQ. Deletions cut 5 bases from V and 6 bases from J, with 12 bases between. The CDR3 length is 14 residues. In DNA, the CDR3 is TGCGCCAGCAGTCGGTTGGACAGTAATTCACCCCTCCACTTT. Protein sequence: CASSRLDSNSPLHF.

This clone was detected only a few times. The chain is built from TRBV6-4 and TRBJ2-1; 8 bases align to TRBD2. Trimming cost V 5 bases and J 7 bases; bases outside gene matches: 4. The V gene's germline CDR1 is MRHNA and CDR2 SNTAGT. This CDR3 is 13 amino acids long. The CDR3 coding sequence is TGTGCCAGCAGTAGCGGGAGTGAAAATGAGCAGTTCTTC. This encodes CASSSGSENEQFF.

The chain is built from TRBV9 and TRBJ1-1; 7 bases agree with TRBD1. Looked up from germline, CDR1 is SGDLS and CDR2 is YYNGEE. J was trimmed by 8 bases and V by 3 bases; bases with no gene match: 7. The CDR3 covers 13 residues. This CDR3 reads CASSAPQDREAFF. In nucleotides, the CDR3 is TGTGCCAGCAGCGCGCCTCAGGACAGGGAAGCTTTCTTT.

This clone was counted a single time. The V gene is TRBV28, the J gene TRBJ2-7, with D perhaps matching TRBD1 (5 bases). Germline CDR1 is MDHEN and CDR2 is SYDVKM. The CDR3 contains 12 residues. Trimming pared 5 bases from V and 9 bases from J, leaving 14 bases between. CDR3 nucleotide sequence: TGTGCCAGCAGTGGGGCTATAGTGGGGCAGTACTTC. Translating gives CASSGAIVGQYF. Full variable domain (missing parts from reference TRBV28 and TRBJ2-7): DVKVTQSSRYLVKRTGEKVFLECVQDMDHENMFWYRQDPGLGLRLIYFSYDVKMKEKGDIPEGYSVSREKKERFSLILESASTNQTSMYLCASSGAIVGQYFGPGTRLTVT.

This chain uses TRBV12-3 or TRBV12-4 with TRBJ1-1; 7 nucleotides align to TRBD1. V lost 6 bases to trimming and J lost 4 bases; unmatched junction nucleotides: 2. This CDR3 region has 12 residues. CDR3 DNA: TGTGCCAGCAGGGGGACAGTCACTGAAGCTTTCTTT. This gives the protein CASRGTVTEAFF.

The chain combines TRBV2 with TRBJ2-7; D is ambiguous. The CDR3 covers 11 residues. Trimming took off 5 bases at V and 4 bases at J, with 6 bases between the two ends. Looked up from germline, CDR1 is SNHLY and CDR2 is FYNNEI. CDR3 DNA sequence: TGTGCCAGCAGTCTAAAGTACGAGCAGTACTTC. It codes for CASSLKYEQYF.

This clone was seen only once. The CDR3 sequence: CASSLVTLPSQETQYF. CDR3 DNA sequence: TGTGCCAGCAGCTTGGTAACTCTCCCGTCCCAAGAGACCCAGTACTTC. This chain links TRBV5-4 with TRBJ2-5, with D hard to call. Trimming stripped 0 bases from V and 1 base from J, with 13 bases between. The CDR3 totals 16 residues. Germline V gives CDR1 SGHNT, CDR2 YYREEE (reference sequence).

Points on this clone: One junction end does not reproduce the germline sequence, and a read error may be involved. CDR3 protein: CASSLGGGNQSQHF. The DNA for the CDR3 is TGTGCCAGCAGCTTGGGGGGCGGAAATCAGTCCCAGCATTTT. The rearrangement uses TRBV5-5 and TRBJ1-5; perhaps TRBD1 as D (5 bases). The CDR3 is 14 residues long. Germline V gives CDR1 SGHKS, CDR2 YYEKEE (reference sequence).

The chain carries TRBV6-5 and TRBJ1-2; 7 bases match TRBD1. CDR1 and CDR2 from the germline V gene are MNHEY and SVGAGI. This CDR3 region has 14 residues. Trimming removed 7 bases from V and 2 bases from J; junction bases left unmatched: 7. CDR3 coding DNA: TGTGCCAGCATACGGGACAGACAAAACTATGGCTACACCTTC. It codes for CASIRDRQNYGYTF.

V usage is TRBV7-2 and J usage is TRBJ1-3, with D unresolved. CDR3 size: 15 residues. Germline CDR1 reads SGHTA; CDR2 reads FQGNSA. V dropped 0 bases and J dropped 3 bases, with 9 bases sitting between them. The CDR3 sequence: CASSLAQAGGNTIYF. For the CDR3, the DNA is TGTGCCAGCAGCTTAGCCCAGGCAGGTGGAAACACCATATATTTT.

The chain is built from TRBV30 and TRBJ2-1; D not certain. This CDR3 is built from 11 residues. V was trimmed by 2 bases and J by 5 bases, leaving 4 bases between them. Germline CDR1 and CDR2: GTSNPN and SVGIG (reference sequence). The CDR3 sequence is CAWSPDNEQFF. In DNA form, the CDR3 reads TGTGCCTGGAGTCCCGACAATGAGCAGTTCTTC.

The V gene is TRBV5-3, the J gene TRBJ2-5, with 9 bases matching TRBD1. TRBV5-3 is filed as an ORF, its function uncertain. There are 16 residues in the CDR3. With 0 bases clipped from V and 3 bases from J, the junction kept 6 bases outside the gene matches. The CDR3 region is CARSLALDRGEETQYF. DNA for the CDR3: TGTGCCAGAAGCTTGGCCCTGGACAGGGGCGAAGAGACCCAGTACTTC.

The chain links TRBV11-2 to TRBJ2-7; 11 nucleotides line up with TRBD2. The CDR3 is 17 amino acids. From germline, CDR1 is SGHAT and CDR2 FQNNGV. The V gene end was trimmed by 2 bases and the J gene end by 2 bases; junction bases not matched to a gene: 8. The DNA for the CDR3 is TGTGCCAGCAGCTTAAGGACGACTAGCGGGGCCCCCTACGAGCAGTACTTC. This codes for CASSLRTTSGAPYEQYF.

This chain joins TRBV25-1 and TRBJ1-2; D is undetermined. V dropped 6 bases and J dropped 9 bases, with 23 bases sitting between them. The CDR3 is 15 amino acids. Germline V gene data show CDR1 as MGHDK and CDR2 as SYGVNS. The CDR3 sequence is CASSRPKVGFMSYTF. CDR3 in DNA: TGTGCCAGCAGCAGACCCAAGGTGGGCTTTATGAGCTACACCTTC.

This clone was found a few times. The chain links TRBV12-3 or TRBV12-4 to TRBJ1-1; D unresolved. Trimming left V 2 bases short and J 1 base short, with 2 bases between. The CDR3 runs 12 residues. CDR3 amino acids: CASSLRNTEAFF. Written as DNA, the CDR3 is TGTGCCAGCAGTTTACGGAACACTGAAGCTTTCTTT.

V is TRBV6-4 and J is TRBJ2-2, with D possibly TRBD1 on 6 matching bases. CDR3 length equals 16 residues. The ends were cut back, 5 bases at V and 4 bases at J, with 17 bases in the middle. Germline V gene sequence: CDR1 MRHNA, CDR2 SNTAGT. CDR3 sequence: CASSQDSEGVTGELFF. CDR3 coding DNA: TGTGCCAGCAGTCAGGACAGTGAGGGAGTCACCGGGGAGCTGTTTTTT.

The table lists this clone with a few counts. This rearrangement joins TRBV7-9 to TRBJ1-4; D remains ambiguous. Germline loops: CDR1 SEHNR, CDR2 FQNEAQ (reference sequence). V was cut by 0 bases and J by 7 bases, with 12 bases left in between. This CDR3 comprises 15 residues. The CDR3 DNA follows: TGTGCCAGCAGCTTAGCTGCGGTCAGAGGTGAAAAACTGTTTTTT. It specifies CASSLAAVRGEKLFF.

V gene TRBV6-4 combines with J gene TRBJ1-1, with TRBD1 matching 7 bases. The CDR3 runs to 13 residues. Germline values: CDR1 MRHNA, CDR2 SNTAGT. V dropped 6 bases and J dropped 5; count of bases not matched to a gene: 6. This chain's CDR3 is CASSTGVGTEAFF. CDR3 DNA: TGTGCCAGCAGCACAGGGGTTGGAACTGAAGCTTTCTTT.

The V and J genes are TRBV27 and TRBJ2-4; weak D call: TRBD2 (7 bases). CDR1 is MNHEY and CDR2 is SMNVEV in the germline V gene (reference sequence). Trimming removed 2 bases at V and 8 bases at J, with 13 bases between. The CDR3 runs to 14 residues. CDR3 in DNA: TGTGCCAGCAGTTTAGGGGGGGCAAGTTACATTCAGTACTTC. This gives the protein CASSLGGASYIQYF.

V is TRBV18 and J is TRBJ2-1, with 7 nucleotides matching TRBD2. The germline gives CDR1 KGHSH, CDR2 LQKENI. Losses at the gene ends were 3 bases for V and 4 bases for J; bases not matched to a gene: 9. The CDR3 sequence is 16 residues long. The CDR3 sequence: CASSPQVGGEYNEQFF. For the CDR3, the DNA is TGTGCCAGCTCACCGCAGGTGGGGGGGGAATACAATGAGCAGTTCTTC. Looking up the rest from reference TRBV18 and TRBJ2-1 gives the full variable domain: NAGVMQNPRHLVRRRGQEARLRCSPMKGHSHVYWYRQLPEEGLKFMVYLQKENIIDESGMPKERFSAEFPKEGPSILRIQQVVRGDSAAYFCASSPQVGGEYNEQFFGPGTRLTVL.

This rearrangement joins TRBV27 to TRBJ2-3, with a possible D match to TRBD1 (5 bases). The CDR3 is made up of 13 amino acids. Looked up from germline, CDR1 is MNHEY and CDR2 is SMNVEV (reference sequence). Deletions cut 7 bases from V and 3 bases from J, with 11 bases between. CDR3 sequence reads: CASTGNWTDTQYF. The CDR3 DNA sequence: TGTGCCAGCACAGGGAACTGGACAGATACGCAGTATTTT.